This T cell receptor (beta chain) originates from a study of graft-versus-host responses after intestinal transplantation. Study outcomes and limitations: Across patients carrying graft-donor T cell macrochimerism, allografts held high graft-versus-host to host-versus-graft clonal ratios. Among recipient marrow samples, GvH clones were found; some appeared first in ileum or blood.

The repertoire was sequenced with immunoSEQ multiplex PCR; TCRdb's copy has only in-frame clones and lacks some. The sample contains tens of thousands of clones, roughly nine tenths of which appear only once. Looked up from germline, CDR1 is SGDLS and CDR2 is YYNGEE. This CDR3 contains 15 residues. Trimming removed 4 bases from V and 1 base from J, with 14 bases in between. A note on this clone: As yet, its antigen is unknown.

Sequencing was performed on PBMCs, taken roughly 95 weeks after intestinal transplant. The chain has TRBV9 and TRBJ1-1; possibly TRBD1 for D (6 bases). This sequence originates from a human patient who received an intestinal transplant, so some T cells may come from the graft donor. The CDR3 DNA follows: TGTGCCAGCAGCCCGACCGGGACACAGAACACTGAAGCTTTCTTT. The encoded protein is CASSPTGTQNTEAFF.